Each of the 16 T cell receptor beta chains below was sequenced from the same sample in a study of CXCR3-negative and CXCR3-positive naive CD8 T cells. The authors prepared UMI-labeled TRB cDNA libraries by 5' RACE. Using the 5' RACE reads, TCRdb records one entry per CDR3 protein without DNA. The sample spans over 80,000 distinct CDR3 sequences; the ten largest clones claim 1.6%. The sample consisted of naive CXCR3- CD8+ T cells from blood. This sample's subset: CD45RO-CCR7+CD27+CD95- naive CD8+ T cells lacking CXCR3 (TNR3-). Receptors were obtained from a human donor in good health. Some clones in this sample may be carry-over from other donors' samples.

The rearrangement joins TRBV6-5 to TRBJ1-3; TCRdb indicates TRBD1, and absent DNA this call remains unverified. The CDR3 consists of 14 residues. Germline loops: CDR1 MNHEY, CDR2 SVGAGI. The CDR3 is CATFGGDRRNTIYF.

The chain recombines TRBV9 with TRBJ1-1; no DNA is available, so the TRBD1 call from TCRdb remains unchecked. CDR3 size: 14 residues. Per germline, CDR1 SGDLS and CDR2 YYNGEE. This CDR3 reads CASSENSGDTEAFF.

This chain uses TRBV29-1 with TRBJ1-3. Germline V gene sequence: CDR1 SQVTM, CDR2 ANQGSEA. This CDR3 is built from 13 residues. The CDR3 region is CSVEFGSRNTIYF.

V usage is TRBV28 and J usage is TRBJ1-1. Germline lookup yields CDR1 MDHEN and CDR2 SYDVKM. The CDR3 is 16 amino acids. CDR3 region: CASSTNNRVLGTEAFF.

The chain couples TRBV20-1 to TRBJ2-5. CDR3 length equals 15 residues. In germline, CDR1 is DFQATT, CDR2 SNEGSKA (reference sequence). CDR3 amino acids: CSARALTSSGETQYF.

The chain links TRBV11-3 to TRBJ2-3; TCRdb's assignment of TRBD1 cannot be checked, as there is no DNA. CDR3 length equals 18 residues. Germline V gene data show CDR1 as SGHNT and CDR2 as YENEEA. This CDR3 reads CASSSHLGPYGGTDTQYF.

The gene calls are TRBV7-9 and TRBJ2-7; the D call of TRBD1 rests on TCRdb alone, since no DNA is present to check it. The germline gives CDR1 SEHNR, CDR2 FQNEAQ (reference sequence). The CDR3 extends over 17 amino acids. Here the CDR3 reads CASSGTGPGELPYEQYF.

The J gene is TRBJ2-7, the V gene TRBV5-5. CDR1 is SGHKS, CDR2 YYEKEE, per germline (reference sequence). The CDR3 is made up of 11 amino acids. CDR3 sequence reads: CASSASYEQYF.

This CDR3 is CSADRLETFYEQYF. V gene TRBV20-1 combines with J gene TRBJ2-7; the D gene TCRdb calls, TRBD1, cannot be checked with no DNA. In germline, CDR1 is DFQATT, CDR2 SNEGSKA (reference sequence). The CDR3 is 14 amino acids.

The chain combines TRBV2 with TRBJ2-7. Germline lookup yields CDR1 SNHLY and CDR2 FYNNEI. This CDR3 has 14 residues. This CDR3 reads CASSADMSSYEQYF. Together with reference TRBV2 and TRBJ2-7, the CDR3 gives the full variable domain: EPEVTQTPSHQVTQMGQEVILRCVPISNHLYFYWYRQILGQKVEFLVSFYNNEISEKSEIFDDQFSVERPDGSNFTLKIRSTKLEDSAMYFCASSADMSSYEQYFGPGTRLTVT.

The V call is TRBV29-1, the J call TRBJ2-7; as DNA is missing, the TRBD1 call by TCRdb cannot be tested. CDR3 length: 13 amino acids. CDR1 and CDR2 (germline): SQVTM, ANQGSEA. The CDR3 is CSVEYEDRYEQYF.

V and J are TRBV12-3 or TRBV12-4 and TRBJ2-7. The CDR3 runs to 13 residues. Here the CDR3 reads CASTLGSRNEQYF.

This chain joins TRBV4-1 and TRBJ2-7. Germline V gives CDR1 MGHRA, CDR2 YSYEKL. The CDR3 has 15 amino acids. The CDR3 sequence: CASSSLNLDSYEQYF.

This sequence joins TRBV2 and TRBJ2-7. The CDR3 contains 13 residues. The germline CDR1 and CDR2 sequences are SNHLY and FYNNEI. CDR3 loop: CASSGKTEYEQYF.

This chain links TRBV29-1 with TRBJ2-2; checking the TCRdb D call of TRBD1 is not possible without DNA. Germline V gives CDR1 SQVTM, CDR2 ANQGSEA. CDR3 length: 14 residues. Here the CDR3 reads CSVTGNVNTGELFF.

J is TRBJ1-2 and V is TRBV19; TCRdb lists TRBD1, though no DNA is available to test this call. Germline CDR1 reads LNHDA; CDR2 reads SQIVND (reference sequence). CDR3 length equals 16 residues. The CDR3 protein is CASSLDTGQGYYGYTF.